What follows are 10 T cell receptor beta chains derived from one specimen sequenced in a study of T cells in Graves' hyperthyroidism and ophthalmopathy. The investigators amplified TCR beta CDR3 regions from RNA transcripts. RT-PCR in the first round (using the HTBI primer set) targeted the TCR CDR3. TCRdb ran MiXCR on the multiplex PCR reads and lists one entry per CDR3 protein. The table includes 530,000 or so distinct CDR3 sequences, roughly a quarter detected once. The sample comprised blood. All receptors derive from a woman aged 25 to 39 with Graves' ophthalmopathy.

There are a few counts of this clonotype. The V and J genes are TRBV12-3 or TRBV12-4 and TRBJ1-5; 8 positions match TRBD1. The CDR3 covers 18 residues. Trimming cost V 0 bases and J 3 bases; bases outside gene matches: 10. The CDR3 coding sequence is TGTGCCAGCAGTTTAGCGAGGATCCAGGGGGCTTCCAATCAGCCCCAGCATTTT. It encodes CASSLARIQGASNQPQHF.

This clonotype was counted many times. The chain joins TRBV7-9 to TRBJ1-2; maybe TRBD1 (6 bases). Germline V gene sequence: CDR1 SEHNR, CDR2 FQNEAQ (reference sequence). The CDR3 has 13 residues. V lost 4 bases to trimming and J lost 8 bases, with 14 bases between them. The CDR3 is CASSYSQGRGYTF. CDR3 DNA sequence: TGTGCCAGCAGCTATTCCCAGGGGAGGGGCTACACCTTC. Complete variable domain (other parts from reference TRBV7-9 and TRBJ1-2): DTGVSQNPRHKITKRGQNVTFRCDPISEHNRLYWYRQTLGQGPEFLTYFQNEAQLEKSRLLSDRFSAERPKGSFSTLEIQRTEQGDSAMYLCASSYSQGRGYTFGSGTRLTVV.

V and J are TRBV6-5 and TRBJ2-5, with D possibly TRBD1 on 6 matching bases. CDR3 length equals 16 residues. The germline gives CDR1 MNHEY, CDR2 SVGAGI. V dropped 2 bases and J dropped 1 base, with 14 bases sitting between them. The CDR3 spells CASSYDGTGFQETQYF. The CDR3 nucleotides read TGTGCCAGCAGTTACGACGGTACAGGGTTCCAAGAGACCCAGTACTTC.

This clonotype was counted only a few times. The genes are TRBV11-2 and TRBJ2-4, with TRBD2 matching 15 bases. The CDR3 covers 19 residues. Germline trimming cut 5 bases from V and 5 bases from J; bases unmatched to any gene: 13. Germline V gives CDR1 SGHAT, CDR2 FQNNGV. CDR3 in amino acids: CASSPGGLAGGPFQNIQYF. The CDR3 DNA reads TGTGCCAGCAGCCCAGGGGGACTAGCGGGGGGCCCTTTTCAAAACATTCAGTACTTC.

This clonotype was observed at least ten times. The chain joins TRBV27 to TRBJ1-6, with 9 positions matching TRBD1. With V trimmed by 6 bases and J by 5 bases, 8 bases remained unmatched. Looked up from germline, CDR1 is MNHEY and CDR2 is SMNVEV (reference sequence). The CDR3 totals 16 residues. CDR3 in amino acids: CASSLFRDRDNSPLHF. The CDR3 DNA sequence: TGTGCCAGCAGCCTCTTCCGGGACAGGGATAATTCACCCCTCCACTTT.

This chain uses TRBV28 with TRBJ2-7; possible D gene TRBD2, 5 bases. CDR3 length: 17 residues. V lost 3 bases and J 3 bases, leaving 21 bases between the germline ends. Germline lookup yields CDR1 MDHEN and CDR2 SYDVKM. In DNA, the CDR3 is TGTGCCAGCAGTTTGTGGGGAAGAGGGTTATCGGACTACGAGCAGTACTTC. It encodes CASSLWGRGLSDYEQYF.

At least ten counts were recorded for this clonotype. The J gene is TRBJ1-2, the V gene TRBV14; 8 positions agree with TRBD1. The CDR3 has 15 residues. Trimming at V came to 2 bases and at J to 8 bases, leaving 10 bases not matched to a gene. Per the germline V gene, CDR1 is SGHDN and CDR2 is FVKESK. The CDR3 nucleotides are TGTGCCAGCAGCCAATCAGGGGGCGATCTTCGCGGCTACACCTTC. Translation gives CASSQSGGDLRGYTF.

This clonotype was seen at least ten times. V and J are TRBV10-3 and TRBJ2-5; possible D gene TRBD1, 6 bases. V shed 10 bases and J shed 1 base, with 10 bases lying between them. Germline-derived CDR1 and CDR2 are ENHRY and SYGVKD. The CDR3 runs to 12 residues. The CDR3 coding sequence is TGTGCCACTACGGACAGCCAAGAGACCCAGTACTTC. Translated, it gives CATTDSQETQYF.

The chain carries TRBV5-1 and TRBJ2-7; perhaps TRBD2 as D (6 bases). Trimming took off 1 base at V and 0 bases at J, with 14 bases between the two ends. The germline V gene has CDR1 SGHRS and CDR2 YFSETQ. This CDR3 spans 16 amino acids. The CDR3 DNA is TGCGCCAGCAGCTTGTGGGGGGTAGCGAGCTCCTACGAGCAGTACTTC. Protein sequence: CASSLWGVASSYEQYF. Looking up the rest from reference TRBV5-1 and TRBJ2-7 gives the full variable domain: KAGVTQTPRYLIKTRGQQVTLSCSPISGHRSVSWYQQTPGQGLQFLFEYFSETQRNKGNFPGRFSGRQFSNSRSEMNVSTLELGDSALYLCASSLWGVASSYEQYFGPGTRLTVT.

This clonotype was seen ten or more times. The rearrangement uses TRBV10-1 and TRBJ2-5; D possibly corresponds to TRBD2 (6 bases). Trimming removed 2 bases from V and 1 base from J, with 8 bases in between. This CDR3 has 14 residues. Germline V lookup: CDR1 WNHNN, CDR2 SYGVQD (reference sequence). The CDR3 nucleotides read TGCGCCAGCAGTGAGACGGGAGTCCAAGAGACCCAGTACTTC. It translates to CASSETGVQETQYF.